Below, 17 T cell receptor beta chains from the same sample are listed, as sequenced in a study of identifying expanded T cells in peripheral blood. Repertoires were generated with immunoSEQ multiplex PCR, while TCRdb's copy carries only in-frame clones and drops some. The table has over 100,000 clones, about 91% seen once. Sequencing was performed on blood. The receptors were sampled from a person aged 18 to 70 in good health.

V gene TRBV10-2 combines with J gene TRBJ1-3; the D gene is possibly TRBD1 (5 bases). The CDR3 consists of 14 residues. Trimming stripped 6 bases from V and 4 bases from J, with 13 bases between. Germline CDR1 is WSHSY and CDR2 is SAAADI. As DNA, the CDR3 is TGCGCCAGCAGCGCCGGGACTACGGGAAACACCATATATTTT. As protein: CASSAGTTGNTIYF.

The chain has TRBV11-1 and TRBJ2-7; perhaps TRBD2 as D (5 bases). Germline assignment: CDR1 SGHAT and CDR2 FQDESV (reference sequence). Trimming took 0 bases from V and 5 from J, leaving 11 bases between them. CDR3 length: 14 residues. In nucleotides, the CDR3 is TGTGCCAGCAGCTTAGCGGTTTTGGGAGACGAGCAGTACTTC. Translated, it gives CASSLAVLGDEQYF.

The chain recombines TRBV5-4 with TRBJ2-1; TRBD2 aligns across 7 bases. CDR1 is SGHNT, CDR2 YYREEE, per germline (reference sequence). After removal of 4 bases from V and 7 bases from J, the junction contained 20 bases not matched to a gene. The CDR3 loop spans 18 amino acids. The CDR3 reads CASSRFGGRAAIANEQFF. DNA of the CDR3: TGTGCCAGCAGCCGCTTTGGGGGGAGGGCCGCGATCGCAAATGAGCAGTTCTTC.

In DNA, the CDR3 is TGTGCCAGCAGCAGAAATGCCGGATACGAGCAGTACTTC. Encoded protein: CASSRNAGYEQYF. The rearrangement joins TRBV11-3 to TRBJ2-7; the D is unclear. V was cut by 5 bases and J by 4 bases, with 12 bases left in between. The CDR3 is made up of 13 amino acids. Germline V gene sequence: CDR1 SGHNT, CDR2 YENEEA. The complete variable domain, with remaining parts taken from reference TRBV11-3 and TRBJ2-7, reads EAGVVQSPRYKIIEKKQPVAFWCNPISGHNTLYWYLQNLGQGPELLIRYENEEAVDDSQLPKDRFSAERLKGVDSTLKIQPAELGDSAVYLCASSRNAGYEQYFGPGTRLTVT.

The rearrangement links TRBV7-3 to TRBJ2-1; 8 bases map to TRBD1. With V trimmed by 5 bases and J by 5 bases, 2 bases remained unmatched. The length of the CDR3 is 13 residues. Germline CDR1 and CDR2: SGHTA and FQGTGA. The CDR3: CASSPDRDNEQFF. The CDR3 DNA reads TGTGCCAGCAGCCCGGACAGGGACAATGAGCAGTTCTTC.

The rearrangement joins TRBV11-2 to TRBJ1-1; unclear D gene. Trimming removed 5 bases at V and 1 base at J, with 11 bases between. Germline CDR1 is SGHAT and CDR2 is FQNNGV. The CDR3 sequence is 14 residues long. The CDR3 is CASSNSVTNTEAFF. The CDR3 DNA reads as TGTGCCAGCAGCAACAGTGTAACGAACACTGAAGCTTTCTTT.

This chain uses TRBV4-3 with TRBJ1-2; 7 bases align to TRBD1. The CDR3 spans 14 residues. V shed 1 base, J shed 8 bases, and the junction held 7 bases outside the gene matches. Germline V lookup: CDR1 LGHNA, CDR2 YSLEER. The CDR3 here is CASSQVTGMGGYTF. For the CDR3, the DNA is TGCGCCAGCAGCCAAGTGACAGGGATGGGCGGCTACACCTTC.

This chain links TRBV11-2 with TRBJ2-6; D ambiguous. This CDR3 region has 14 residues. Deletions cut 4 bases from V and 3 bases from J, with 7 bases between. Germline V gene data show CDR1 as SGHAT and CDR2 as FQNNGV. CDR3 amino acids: CASSSRSGANVLTF. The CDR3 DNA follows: TGTGCCAGCAGCTCCAGGAGTGGGGCCAACGTCCTGACTTTC.

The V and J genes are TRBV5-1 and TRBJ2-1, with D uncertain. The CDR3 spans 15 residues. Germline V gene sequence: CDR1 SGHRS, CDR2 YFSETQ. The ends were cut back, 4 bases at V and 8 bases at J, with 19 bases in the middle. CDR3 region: CASSPAPPQRDEQFF. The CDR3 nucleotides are TGCGCCAGCAGCCCAGCGCCCCCTCAACGGGATGAGCAGTTCTTC. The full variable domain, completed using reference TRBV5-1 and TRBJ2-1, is KAGVTQTPRYLIKTRGQQVTLSCSPISGHRSVSWYQQTPGQGLQFLFEYFSETQRNKGNFPGRFSGRQFSNSRSEMNVSTLELGDSALYLCASSPAPPQRDEQFFGPGTRLTVL.

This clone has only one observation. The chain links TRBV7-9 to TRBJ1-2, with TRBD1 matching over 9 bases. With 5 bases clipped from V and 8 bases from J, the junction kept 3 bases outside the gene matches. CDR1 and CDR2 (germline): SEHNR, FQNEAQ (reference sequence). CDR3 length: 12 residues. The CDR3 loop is CASSRDREGYTF. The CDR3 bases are TGTGCCAGCAGCCGGGACAGGGAGGGCTACACCTTC.

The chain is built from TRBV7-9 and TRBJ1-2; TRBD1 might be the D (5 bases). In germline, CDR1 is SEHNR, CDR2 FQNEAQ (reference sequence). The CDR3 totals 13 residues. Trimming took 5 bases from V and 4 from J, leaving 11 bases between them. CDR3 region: CASSRDSSYGYTF. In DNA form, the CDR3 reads TGTGCCAGCAGCCGCGACAGCTCCTATGGCTACACCTTC.

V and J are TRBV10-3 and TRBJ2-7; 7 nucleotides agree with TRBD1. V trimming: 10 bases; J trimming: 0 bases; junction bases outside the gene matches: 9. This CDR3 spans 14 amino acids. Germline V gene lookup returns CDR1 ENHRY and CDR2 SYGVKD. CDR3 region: CASKQGPSSYEQYF. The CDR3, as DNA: TGTGCCAGCAAACAGGGGCCAAGCTCCTACGAGCAGTACTTC.

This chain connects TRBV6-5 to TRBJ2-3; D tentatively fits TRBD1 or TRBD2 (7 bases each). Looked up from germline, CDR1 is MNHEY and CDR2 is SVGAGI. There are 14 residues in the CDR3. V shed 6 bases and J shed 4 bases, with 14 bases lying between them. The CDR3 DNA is TGTGCCAGCAGAAACCAGGGGGGGCCAGATACGCAGTATTTT. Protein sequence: CASRNQGGPDTQYF.

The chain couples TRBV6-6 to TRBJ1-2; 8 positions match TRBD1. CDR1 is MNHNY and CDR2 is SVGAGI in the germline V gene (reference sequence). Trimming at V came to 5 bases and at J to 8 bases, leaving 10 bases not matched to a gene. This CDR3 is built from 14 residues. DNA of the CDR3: TGTGCCAGCAGTACTCACGGACAGGGTAGGGGCTACACCTTC. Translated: CASSTHGQGRGYTF.

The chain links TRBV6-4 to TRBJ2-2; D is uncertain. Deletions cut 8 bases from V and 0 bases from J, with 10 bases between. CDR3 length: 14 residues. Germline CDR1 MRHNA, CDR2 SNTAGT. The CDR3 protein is CASPTTPNTGELFF. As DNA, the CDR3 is TGTGCCAGCCCCACAACCCCGAACACCGGGGAGCTGTTTTTT.

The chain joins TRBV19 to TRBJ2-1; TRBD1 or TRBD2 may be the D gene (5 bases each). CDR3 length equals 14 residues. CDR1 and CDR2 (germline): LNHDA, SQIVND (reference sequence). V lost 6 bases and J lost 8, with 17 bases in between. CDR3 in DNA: TGTGCCAGTAGCCTAGGACTGGGGACGGATGAGCAGTTCTTC. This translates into CASSLGLGTDEQFF.

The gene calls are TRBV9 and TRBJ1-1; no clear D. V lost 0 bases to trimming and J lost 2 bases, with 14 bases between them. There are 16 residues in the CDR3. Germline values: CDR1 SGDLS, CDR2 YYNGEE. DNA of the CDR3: TGTGCCAGCAGCGTAGGGTATCGCAGCCTTAACACTGAAGCTTTCTTT. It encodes CASSVGYRSLNTEAFF.